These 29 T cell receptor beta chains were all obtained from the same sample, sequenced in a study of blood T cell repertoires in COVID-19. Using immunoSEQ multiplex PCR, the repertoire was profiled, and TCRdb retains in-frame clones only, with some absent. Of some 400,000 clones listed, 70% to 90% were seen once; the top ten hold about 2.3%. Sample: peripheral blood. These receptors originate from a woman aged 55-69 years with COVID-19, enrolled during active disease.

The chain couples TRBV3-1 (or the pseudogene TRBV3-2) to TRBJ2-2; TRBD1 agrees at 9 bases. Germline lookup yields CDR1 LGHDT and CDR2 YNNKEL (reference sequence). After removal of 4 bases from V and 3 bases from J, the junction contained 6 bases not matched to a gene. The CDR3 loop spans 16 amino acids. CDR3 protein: CASSRKTGGDTGELFF. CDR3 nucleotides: TGTGCCAGCAGCCGAAAAACAGGGGGCGACACCGGGGAGCTGTTTTTT.

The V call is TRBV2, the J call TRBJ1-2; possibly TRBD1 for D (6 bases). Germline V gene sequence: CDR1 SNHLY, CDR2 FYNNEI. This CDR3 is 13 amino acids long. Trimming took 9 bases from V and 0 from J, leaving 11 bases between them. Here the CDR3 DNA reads TGTGCCAGTTCCAGGGGATCTAACTATGGCTACACCTTC. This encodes CASSRGSNYGYTF.

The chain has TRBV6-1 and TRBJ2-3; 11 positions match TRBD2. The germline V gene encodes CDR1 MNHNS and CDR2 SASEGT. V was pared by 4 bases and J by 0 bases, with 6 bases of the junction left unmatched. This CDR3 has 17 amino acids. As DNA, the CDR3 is TGTGCCAGCAGTGGTCCCGGACTAGCGGGTAGCACAGATACGCAGTATTTT. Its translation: CASSGPGLAGSTDTQYF.

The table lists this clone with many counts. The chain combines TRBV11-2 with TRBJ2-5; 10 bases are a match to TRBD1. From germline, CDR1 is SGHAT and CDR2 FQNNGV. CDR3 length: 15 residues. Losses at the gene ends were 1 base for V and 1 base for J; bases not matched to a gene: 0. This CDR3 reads CASSLGTGGQETQYF. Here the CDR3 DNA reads TGTGCCAGCAGCTTAGGGACAGGGGGCCAAGAGACCCAGTACTTC. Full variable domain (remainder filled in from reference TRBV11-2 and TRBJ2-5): EAGVAQSPRYKIIEKRQSVAFWCNPISGHATLYWYQQILGQGPKLLIQFQNNGVVDDSQLPKDRFSAERLKGVDSTLKIQPAKLEDSAVYLCASSLGTGGQETQYFGPGTRLLVL.

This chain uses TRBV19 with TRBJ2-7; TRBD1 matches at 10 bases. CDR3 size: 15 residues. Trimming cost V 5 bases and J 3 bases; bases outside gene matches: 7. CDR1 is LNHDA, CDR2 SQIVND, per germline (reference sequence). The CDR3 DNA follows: TGTGCCAGTAGTTCCGGGACAGGGGCGAACTACGAGCAGTACTTC. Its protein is CASSSGTGANYEQYF.

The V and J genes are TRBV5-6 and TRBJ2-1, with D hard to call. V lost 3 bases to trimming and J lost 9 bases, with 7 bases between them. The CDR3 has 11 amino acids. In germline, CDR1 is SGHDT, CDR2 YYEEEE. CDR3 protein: CASSSQIEQFF. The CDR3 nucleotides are TGTGCCAGCAGCTCCCAGATTGAGCAGTTCTTC. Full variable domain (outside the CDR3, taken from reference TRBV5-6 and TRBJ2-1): DAGVTQSPTHLIKTRGQQVTLRCSPKSGHDTVSWYQQALGQGPQFIFQYYEEEERQRGNFPDRFSGHQFPNYSSELNVNALLLGDSALYLCASSSQIEQFFGPGTRLTVL.

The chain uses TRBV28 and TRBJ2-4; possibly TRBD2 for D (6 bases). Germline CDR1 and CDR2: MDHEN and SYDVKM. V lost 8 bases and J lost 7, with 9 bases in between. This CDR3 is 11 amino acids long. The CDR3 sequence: CASWGVNIQYF. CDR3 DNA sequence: TGTGCCAGCTGGGGGGTGAACATTCAGTACTTC.

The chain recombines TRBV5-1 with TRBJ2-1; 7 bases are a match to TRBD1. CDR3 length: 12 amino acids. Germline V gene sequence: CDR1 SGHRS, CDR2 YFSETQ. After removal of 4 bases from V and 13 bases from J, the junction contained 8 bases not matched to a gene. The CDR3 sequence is CASSVGTEGQFF. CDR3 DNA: TGCGCCAGCAGCGTAGGGACAGAGGGTCAGTTCTTC.

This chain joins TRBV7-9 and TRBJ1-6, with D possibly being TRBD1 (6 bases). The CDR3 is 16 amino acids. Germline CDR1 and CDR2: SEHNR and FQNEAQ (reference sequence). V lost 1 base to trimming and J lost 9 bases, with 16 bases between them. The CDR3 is CASSLGIQGFGSPLHF. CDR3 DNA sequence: TGTGCCAGCAGCTTAGGGATACAGGGTTTCGGTTCACCCCTCCACTTT.

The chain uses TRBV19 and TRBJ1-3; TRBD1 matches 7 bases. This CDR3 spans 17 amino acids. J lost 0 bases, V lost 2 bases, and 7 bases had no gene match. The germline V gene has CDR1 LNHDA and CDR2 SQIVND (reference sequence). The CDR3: CASSIRTGLSSGNTIYF. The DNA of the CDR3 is TGTGCCAGTAGTATACGGACAGGCCTGAGCTCTGGAAACACCATATATTTT.

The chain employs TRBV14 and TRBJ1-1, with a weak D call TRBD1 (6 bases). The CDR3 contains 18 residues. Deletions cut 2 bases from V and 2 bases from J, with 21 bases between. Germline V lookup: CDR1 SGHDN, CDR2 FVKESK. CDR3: CASSQRDVTGQSNTEAFF. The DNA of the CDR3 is TGTGCCAGCAGCCAAAGGGACGTTACAGGGCAATCCAACACTGAAGCTTTCTTT.

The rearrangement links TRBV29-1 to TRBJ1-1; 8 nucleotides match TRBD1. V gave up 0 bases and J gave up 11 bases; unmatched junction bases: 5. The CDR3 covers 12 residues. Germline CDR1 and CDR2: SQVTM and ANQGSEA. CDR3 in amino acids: CSVEDQGARAFF. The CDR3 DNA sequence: TGCAGCGTTGAAGATCAGGGGGCCCGCGCTTTCTTT.

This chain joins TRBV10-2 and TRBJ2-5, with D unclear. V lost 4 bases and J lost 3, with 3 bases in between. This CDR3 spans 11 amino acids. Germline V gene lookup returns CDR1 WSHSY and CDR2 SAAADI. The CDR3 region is CASSAKETQYF. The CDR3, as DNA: TGCGCCAGCAGTGCCAAAGAGACCCAGTACTTC.

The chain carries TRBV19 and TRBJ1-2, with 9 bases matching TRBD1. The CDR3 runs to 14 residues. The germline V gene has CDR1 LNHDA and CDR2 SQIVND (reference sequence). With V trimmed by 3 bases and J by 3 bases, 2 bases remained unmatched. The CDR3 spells CASSMRDRDYGYTF. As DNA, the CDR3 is TGTGCCAGTAGTATGCGGGACAGGGACTATGGCTACACCTTC.

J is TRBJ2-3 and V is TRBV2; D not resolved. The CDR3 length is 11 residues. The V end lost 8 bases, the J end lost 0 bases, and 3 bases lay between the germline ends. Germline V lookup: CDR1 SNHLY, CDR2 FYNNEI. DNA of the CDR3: TGTGCCAGCCAGAGCACAGATACGCAGTATTTT. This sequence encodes CASQSTDTQYF.

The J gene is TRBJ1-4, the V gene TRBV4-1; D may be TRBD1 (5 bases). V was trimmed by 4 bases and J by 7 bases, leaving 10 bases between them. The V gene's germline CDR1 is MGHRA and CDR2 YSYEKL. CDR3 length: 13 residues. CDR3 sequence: CASSPGRGEKLFF. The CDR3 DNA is TGCGCCAGCAGCCCTGGAAGGGGTGAAAAACTGTTTTTT.

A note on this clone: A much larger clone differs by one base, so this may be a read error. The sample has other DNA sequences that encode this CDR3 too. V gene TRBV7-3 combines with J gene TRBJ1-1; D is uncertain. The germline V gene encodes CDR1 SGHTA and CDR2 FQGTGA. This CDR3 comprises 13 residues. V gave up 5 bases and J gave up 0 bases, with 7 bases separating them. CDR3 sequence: CASSLSVNTEAFF. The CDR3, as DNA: TGTGCCAGCAGCCTGTCGGTGAACACTGAAGCTTTCTTT.

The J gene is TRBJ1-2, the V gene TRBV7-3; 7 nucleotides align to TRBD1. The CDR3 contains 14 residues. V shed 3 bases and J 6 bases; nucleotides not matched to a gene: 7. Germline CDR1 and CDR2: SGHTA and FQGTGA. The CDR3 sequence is CASSLSQGFDGYTF. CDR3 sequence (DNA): TGTGCCAGCAGCTTGTCACAGGGGTTTGATGGCTACACCTTC. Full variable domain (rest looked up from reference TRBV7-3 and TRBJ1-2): GAGVSQTPSNKVTEKGKYVELRCDPISGHTALYWYRQSLGQGPEFLIYFQGTGAADDSGLPNDRFFAVRPEGSVSTLKIQRTERGDSAVYLCASSLSQGFDGYTFGSGTRLTVV.

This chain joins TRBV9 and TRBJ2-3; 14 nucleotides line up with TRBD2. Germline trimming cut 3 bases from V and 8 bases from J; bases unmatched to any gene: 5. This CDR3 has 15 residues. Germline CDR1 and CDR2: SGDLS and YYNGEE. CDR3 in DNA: TGTGCCAGCAGCGGGACTAGCGGGGGGCCTGGTACGCAGTATTTT. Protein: CASSGTSGGPGTQYF.

This CDR3 is CASSASGLVTGELFF. The CDR3 DNA follows: TGTGCCAGTAGTGCCTCAGGGTTGGTCACCGGGGAGCTGTTTTTT. V and J are TRBV19 and TRBJ2-2; TRBD1 is a possible D gene (5 bases). The V end was cut by 5 bases, the J end by 4 bases, with 14 bases between. Germline CDR1 reads LNHDA; CDR2 reads SQIVND (reference sequence). This CDR3 comprises 15 residues.

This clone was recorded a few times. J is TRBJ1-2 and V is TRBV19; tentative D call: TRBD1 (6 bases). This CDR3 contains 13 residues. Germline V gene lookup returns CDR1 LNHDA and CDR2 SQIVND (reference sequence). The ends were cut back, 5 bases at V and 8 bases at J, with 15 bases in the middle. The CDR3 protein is CASSQPDSLGYTF. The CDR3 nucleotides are TGTGCCAGTAGTCAACCGGACAGCCTCGGCTACACCTTC.

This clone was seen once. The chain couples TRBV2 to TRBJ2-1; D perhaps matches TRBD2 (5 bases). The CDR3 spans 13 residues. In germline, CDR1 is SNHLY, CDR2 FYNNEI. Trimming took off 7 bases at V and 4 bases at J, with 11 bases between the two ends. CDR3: CASTPGGYNEQFF. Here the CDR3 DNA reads TGTGCCAGCACCCCCGGCGGGTACAATGAGCAGTTCTTC.

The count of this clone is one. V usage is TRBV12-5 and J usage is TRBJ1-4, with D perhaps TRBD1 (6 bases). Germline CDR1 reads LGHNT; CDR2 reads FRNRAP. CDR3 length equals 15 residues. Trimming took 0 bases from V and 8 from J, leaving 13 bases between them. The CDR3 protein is CASGLVRGFSEKLFF. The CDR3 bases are TGTGCTAGTGGTTTGGTAAGGGGGTTTTCGGAAAAACTGTTTTTT.

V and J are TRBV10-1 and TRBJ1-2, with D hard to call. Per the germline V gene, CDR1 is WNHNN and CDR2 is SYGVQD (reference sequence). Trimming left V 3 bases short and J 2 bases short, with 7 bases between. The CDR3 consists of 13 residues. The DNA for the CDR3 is TGCGCCAGCAGTGATGCGGGAAACTATGGCTACACCTTC. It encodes CASSDAGNYGYTF.

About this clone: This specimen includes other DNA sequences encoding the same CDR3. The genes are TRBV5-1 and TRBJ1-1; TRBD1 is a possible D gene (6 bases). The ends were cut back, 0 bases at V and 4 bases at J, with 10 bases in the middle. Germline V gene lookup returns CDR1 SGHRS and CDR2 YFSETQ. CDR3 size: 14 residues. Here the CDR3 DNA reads TGCGCCAGCAGCTTGGGTCTACAGGGCACTGAAGCTTTCTTT. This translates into CASSLGLQGTEAFF.

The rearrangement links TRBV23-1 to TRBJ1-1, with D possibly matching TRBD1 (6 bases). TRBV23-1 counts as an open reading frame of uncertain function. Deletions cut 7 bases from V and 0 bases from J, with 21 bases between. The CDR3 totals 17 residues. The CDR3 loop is CASNKNSGEEMNTEAFF. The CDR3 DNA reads TGCGCCAGCAATAAAAATTCAGGGGAAGAGATGAACACTGAAGCTTTCTTT.

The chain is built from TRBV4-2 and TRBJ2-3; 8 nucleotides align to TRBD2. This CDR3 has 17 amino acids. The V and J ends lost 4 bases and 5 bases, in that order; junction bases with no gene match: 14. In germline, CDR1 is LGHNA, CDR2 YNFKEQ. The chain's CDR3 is CASSRGTAGVTIDTQYF. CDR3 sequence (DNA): TGTGCCAGCAGCCGAGGAACAGCGGGGGTTACCATAGATACGCAGTATTTT.

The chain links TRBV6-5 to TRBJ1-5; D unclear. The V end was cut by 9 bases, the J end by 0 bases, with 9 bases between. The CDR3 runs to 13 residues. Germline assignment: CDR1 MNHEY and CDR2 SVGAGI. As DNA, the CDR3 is TGTGCCAGTAGTCAGGTTAGCAATCAGCCCCAGCATTTT. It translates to CASSQVSNQPQHF.

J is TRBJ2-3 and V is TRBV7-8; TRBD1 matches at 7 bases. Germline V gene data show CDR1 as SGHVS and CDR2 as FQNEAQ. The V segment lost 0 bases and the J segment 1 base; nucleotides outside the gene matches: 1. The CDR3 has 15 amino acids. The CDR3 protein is CASSLATGGTDTQYF. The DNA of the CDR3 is TGTGCCAGCAGCTTAGCCACAGGGGGCACAGATACGCAGTATTTT.